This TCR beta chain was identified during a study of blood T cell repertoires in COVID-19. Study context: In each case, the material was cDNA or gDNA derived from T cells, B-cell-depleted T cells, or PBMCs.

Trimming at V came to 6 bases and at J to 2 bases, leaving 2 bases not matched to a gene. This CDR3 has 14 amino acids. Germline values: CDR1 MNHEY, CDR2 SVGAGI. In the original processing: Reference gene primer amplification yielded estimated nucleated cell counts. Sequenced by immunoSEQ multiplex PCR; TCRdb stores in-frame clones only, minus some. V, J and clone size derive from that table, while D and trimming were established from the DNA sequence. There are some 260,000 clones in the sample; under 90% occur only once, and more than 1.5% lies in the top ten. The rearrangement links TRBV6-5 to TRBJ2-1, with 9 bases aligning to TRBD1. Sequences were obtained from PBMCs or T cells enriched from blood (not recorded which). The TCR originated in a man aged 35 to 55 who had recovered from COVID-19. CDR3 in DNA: TGTGCCAGCAGAAGACAGGGGGCCTACAATGAGCAGTTCTTC. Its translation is CASRRQGAYNEQFF.